This T cell receptor beta chain comes out of a study of blood T cell repertoires in COVID-19. For the study at large: Samples of COVID-19 (acute and convalescent) were obtained from the United States, Italy and Spain.

The table lists this clone with a few counts. Authors' methods: Amplification from reference gene primers served as the basis for estimated nucleated cell counts. The data were produced by immunoSEQ multiplex PCR, yet TCRdb's version contains in-frame clones alone and is incomplete. That table is the source of V, J and clone size, and D and trimming were worked out from the DNA. The sample includes roughly 200,000 clones, roughly 82% of them seen just once. Germline assignment: CDR1 MRHNA and CDR2 SNTAGT. V dropped 6 bases and J dropped 3 bases, with 18 bases sitting between them. This CDR3 is built from 16 residues. Participants spanned ages roughly 18 to 90 years and resided in some 22 US areas. Which cohort a participant joined came from the clinical history participants gave.

What was sequenced was PBMCs or T cells enriched from blood (not recorded which). The chain has TRBV6-4 and TRBJ1-5; weak D call: TRBD1 (5 bases). The sequence came from a man aged 35 to 55 who had recovered from COVID-19. The CDR3: CASRLGNRRFNQPQHF. Written as DNA, the CDR3 is TGTGCCAGCAGATTAGGGAACAGGCGGTTCAATCAGCCCCAGCATTTT.